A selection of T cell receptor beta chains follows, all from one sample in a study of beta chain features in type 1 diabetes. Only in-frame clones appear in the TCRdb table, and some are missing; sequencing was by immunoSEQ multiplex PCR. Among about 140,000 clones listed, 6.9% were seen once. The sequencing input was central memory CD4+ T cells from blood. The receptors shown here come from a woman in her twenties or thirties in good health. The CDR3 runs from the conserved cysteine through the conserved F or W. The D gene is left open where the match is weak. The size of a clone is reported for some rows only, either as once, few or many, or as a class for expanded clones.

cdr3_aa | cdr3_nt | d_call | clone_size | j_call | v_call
CASSGRASNTEAFF | TGCGCCAGCAGCGGGCGGGCGAGTAACACTGAAGCTTTCTTT | - | - | TRBJ1-1 | TRBV4-3
CASSVGHMNTYEQYF | TGCGCCAGCAGCGTGGGACACATGAACACCTACGAGCAGTACTTC | - | - | TRBJ2-7 | TRBV4-3
CASSLASALETQYF | TGTGCCAGCAGTTTAGCTAGCGCTTTAGAGACCCAGTACTTC | - | few | TRBJ2-5 | TRBV27
CASRGTFGYGYTF | TGTGCCAGCAGGGGGACATTTGGCTATGGCTACACCTTC | - | - | TRBJ1-2 | TRBV2
CASSYTGDRTDTQYF | TGTGCCAGCAGTTATACAGGGGACCGCACAGATACGCAGTATTTT | TRBD1 | few | TRBJ2-3 | TRBV6-6
CASSSAGTRLDTQYF | TGTGCCAGCAGTTCCGCCGGGACTAGGCTGGATACGCAGTATTTT | TRBD2 | - | TRBJ2-3 | TRBV28
CASSPGKVQYF | TGTGCCAGCAGCCCCGGGAAGGTGCAGTACTTC | - | - | TRBJ2-7 | TRBV7-2
CASAKTGETQYF | TGTGCCAGCGCAAAAACGGGAGAGACCCAGTACTTC | - | - | TRBJ2-5 | TRBV7-2
CASSPPTSSEQYF | TGTGCCAGCAGCCCCCCGACTAGCAGCGAGCAGTACTTC | TRBD2 | few | TRBJ2-7 | TRBV7-2
CASSAASGTREQYF | TGTGCCAGCAGTGCGGCTAGCGGGACCCGCGAGCAGTACTTC | TRBD2 | few | TRBJ2-7 | TRBV28
CASSPYSGTRNEQFF | TGTGCCAGCAGCCCCTATAGCGGGACTCGTAATGAGCAGTTCTTC | TRBD2 | few | TRBJ2-1 | TRBV7-3
CASSFGLANPGSYNEQFF | TGCGCCAGCAGCTTCGGACTAGCGAACCCCGGGTCCTACAATGAGCAGTTCTTC | TRBD2 | few | TRBJ2-1 | TRBV5-1
CASSLREGLTDTQYF | TGTGCCAGCAGTTTACGGGAGGGCCTGACAGATACGCAGTATTTT | TRBD2 | many | TRBJ2-3 | TRBV27
CASLMGLAGGFSDEQYF | TGTGCCAGCCTAATGGGACTAGCGGGAGGCTTTTCGGACGAGCAGTACTTC | TRBD2 | - | TRBJ2-7 | TRBV2
CASSLGLAENEQFF | TGCGCCAGCAGCTTGGGACTAGCTGAAAATGAGCAGTTCTTC | TRBD2 | - | TRBJ2-1 | TRBV5-1